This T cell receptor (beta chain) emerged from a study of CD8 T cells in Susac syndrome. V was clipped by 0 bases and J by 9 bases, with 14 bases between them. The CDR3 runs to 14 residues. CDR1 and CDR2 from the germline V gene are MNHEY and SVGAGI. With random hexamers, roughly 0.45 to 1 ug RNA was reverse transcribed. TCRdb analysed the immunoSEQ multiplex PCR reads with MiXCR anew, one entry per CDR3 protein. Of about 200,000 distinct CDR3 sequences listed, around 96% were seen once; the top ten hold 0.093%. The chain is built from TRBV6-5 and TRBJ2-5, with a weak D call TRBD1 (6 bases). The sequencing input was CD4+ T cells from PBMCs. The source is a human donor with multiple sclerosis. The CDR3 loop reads CASSYSGRGVSQYF. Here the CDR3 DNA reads TGTGCCAGCAGTTACTCAGGCAGGGGTGTTTCCCAGTACTTC.